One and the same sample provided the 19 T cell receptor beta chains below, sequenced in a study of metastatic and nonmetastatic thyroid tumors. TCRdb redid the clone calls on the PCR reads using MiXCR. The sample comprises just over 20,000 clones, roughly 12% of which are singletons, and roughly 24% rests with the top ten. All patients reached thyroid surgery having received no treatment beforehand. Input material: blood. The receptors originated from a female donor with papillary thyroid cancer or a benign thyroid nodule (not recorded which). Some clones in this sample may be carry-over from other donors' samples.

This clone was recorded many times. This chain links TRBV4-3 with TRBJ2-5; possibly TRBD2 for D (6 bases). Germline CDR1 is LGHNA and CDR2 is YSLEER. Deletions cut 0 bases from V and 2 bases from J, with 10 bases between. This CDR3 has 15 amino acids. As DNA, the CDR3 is TGCGCCAGCAGCCAAGATGGGGGAGGACAAGAGACCCAGTACTTC. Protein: CASSQDGGGQETQYF.

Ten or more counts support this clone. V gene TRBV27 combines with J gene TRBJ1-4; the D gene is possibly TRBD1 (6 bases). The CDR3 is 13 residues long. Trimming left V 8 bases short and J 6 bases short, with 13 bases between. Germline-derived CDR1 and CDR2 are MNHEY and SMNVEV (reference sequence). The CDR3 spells CASRGRGDEKLFF. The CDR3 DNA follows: TGTGCCAGCCGGGGGAGGGGGGATGAAAAACTGTTTTTT.

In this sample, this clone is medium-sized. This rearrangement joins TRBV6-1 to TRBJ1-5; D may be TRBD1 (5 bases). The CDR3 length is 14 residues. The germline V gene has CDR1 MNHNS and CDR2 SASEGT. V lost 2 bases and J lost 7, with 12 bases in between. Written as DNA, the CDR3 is TGTGCCAGCAGTGAATGGGGCGGAGAGCAGCCCCAGCATTTT. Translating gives CASSEWGGEQPQHF.

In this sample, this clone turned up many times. The CDR3 protein is CASSEGTGGEAFF. CDR3 in DNA: TGTGCCAGCAGTGAAGGGACAGGAGGTGAAGCTTTCTTT. The genes are TRBV6-1 and TRBJ1-1; 7 bases agree with TRBD1. J was trimmed by 7 bases and V by 1 base; bases with no gene match: 3. Germline V gene lookup returns CDR1 MNHNS and CDR2 SASEGT. The CDR3 totals 13 residues.

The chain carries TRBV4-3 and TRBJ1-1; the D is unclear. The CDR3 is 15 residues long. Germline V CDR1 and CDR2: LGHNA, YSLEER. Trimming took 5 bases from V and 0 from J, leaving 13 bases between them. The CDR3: CASSTRTVMNTEAFF. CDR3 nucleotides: TGCGCCAGCAGCACTCGGACGGTCATGAACACTGAAGCTTTCTTT.

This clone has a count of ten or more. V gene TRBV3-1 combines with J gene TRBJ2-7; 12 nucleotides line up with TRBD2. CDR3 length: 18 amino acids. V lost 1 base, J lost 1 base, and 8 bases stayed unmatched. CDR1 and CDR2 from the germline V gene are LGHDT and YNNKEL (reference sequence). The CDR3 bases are TGTGCCAGCAGCCAAGTTCCCTTCACTAGCGGGGGGTCCTACGAGCAGTACTTC. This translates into CASSQVPFTSGGSYEQYF.

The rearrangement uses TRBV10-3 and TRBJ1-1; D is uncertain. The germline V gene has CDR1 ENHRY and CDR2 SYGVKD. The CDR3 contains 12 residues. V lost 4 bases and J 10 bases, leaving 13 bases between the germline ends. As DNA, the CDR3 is TGTGCCATCAGTGGAGCAAACAATGGAGCTTTCTTT. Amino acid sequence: CAISGANNGAFF.

The CDR3, as DNA: TGTGCCAGCAGCTTAGTTACGGTGAACTATGGCTACACCTTC. Translating gives CASSLVTVNYGYTF. The rearrangement links TRBV7-9 to TRBJ1-2; D not certain. CDR1 is SEHNR and CDR2 is FQNEAQ in the germline V gene (reference sequence). CDR3 size: 14 residues. V gave up 1 base and J gave up 2 bases, with 8 bases separating them. Looking up the rest from reference TRBV7-9 and TRBJ1-2 gives the full variable domain: DTGVSQNPRHKITKRGQNVTFRCDPISEHNRLYWYRQTLGQGPEFLTYFQNEAQLEKSRLLSDRFSAERPKGSFSTLEIQRTEQGDSAMYLCASSLVTVNYGYTFGSGTRLTVV.

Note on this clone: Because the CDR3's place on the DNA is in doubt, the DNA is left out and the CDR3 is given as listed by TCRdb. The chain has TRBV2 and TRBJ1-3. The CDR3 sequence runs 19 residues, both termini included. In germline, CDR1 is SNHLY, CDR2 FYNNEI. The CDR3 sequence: CASGFDNEQFFGPGNTIYF.

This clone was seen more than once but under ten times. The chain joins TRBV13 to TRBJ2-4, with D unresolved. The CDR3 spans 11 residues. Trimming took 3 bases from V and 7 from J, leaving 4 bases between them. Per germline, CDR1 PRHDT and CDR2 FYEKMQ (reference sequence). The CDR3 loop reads CASSFRNIQYF. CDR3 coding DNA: TGTGCCAGCAGCTTCCGGAACATTCAGTACTTC.

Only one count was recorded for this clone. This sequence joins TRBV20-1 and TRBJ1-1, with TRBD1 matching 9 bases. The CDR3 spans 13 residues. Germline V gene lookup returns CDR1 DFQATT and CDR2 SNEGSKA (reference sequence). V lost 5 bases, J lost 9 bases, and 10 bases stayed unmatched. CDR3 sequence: CSARWTGELQAFF. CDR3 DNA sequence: TGCAGTGCTCGATGGACAGGGGAACTACAAGCTTTCTTT.

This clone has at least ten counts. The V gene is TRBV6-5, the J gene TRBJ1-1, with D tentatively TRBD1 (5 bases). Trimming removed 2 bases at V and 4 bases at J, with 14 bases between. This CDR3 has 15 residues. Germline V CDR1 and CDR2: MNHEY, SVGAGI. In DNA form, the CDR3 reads TGTGCCAGCAGTTACACGAAGGGACTTCGCACTGAAGCTTTCTTT. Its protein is CASSYTKGLRTEAFF.

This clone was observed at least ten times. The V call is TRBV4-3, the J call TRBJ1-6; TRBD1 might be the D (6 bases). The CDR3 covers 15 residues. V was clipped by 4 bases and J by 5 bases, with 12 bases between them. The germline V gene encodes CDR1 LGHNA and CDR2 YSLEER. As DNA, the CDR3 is TGCGCCAGCAGCCGGGGCCGGACAGATAATTCACCCCTCCACTTT. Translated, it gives CASSRGRTDNSPLHF.

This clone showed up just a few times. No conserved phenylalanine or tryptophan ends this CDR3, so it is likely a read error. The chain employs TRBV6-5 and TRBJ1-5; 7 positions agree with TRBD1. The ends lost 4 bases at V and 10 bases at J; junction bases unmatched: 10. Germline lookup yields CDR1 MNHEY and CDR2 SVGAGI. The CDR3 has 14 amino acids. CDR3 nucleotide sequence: TGTGCCAGCAGTTCACAGGGGATAGGTCATCCCCAGCATTCT. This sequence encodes CASSSQGIGHPQHS.

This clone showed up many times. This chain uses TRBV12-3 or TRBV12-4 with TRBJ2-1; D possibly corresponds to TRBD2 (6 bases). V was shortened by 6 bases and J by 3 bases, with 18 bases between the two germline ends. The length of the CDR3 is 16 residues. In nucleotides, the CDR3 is TGTGCCAGCAGCCCCGCGAGGGTAGCGGTCTACAATGAGCAGTTCTTC. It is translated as CASSPARVAVYNEQFF.

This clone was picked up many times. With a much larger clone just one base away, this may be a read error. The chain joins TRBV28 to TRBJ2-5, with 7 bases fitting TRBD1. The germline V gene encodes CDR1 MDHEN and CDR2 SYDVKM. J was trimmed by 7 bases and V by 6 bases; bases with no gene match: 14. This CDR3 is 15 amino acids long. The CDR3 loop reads CASSQSLRGPGTQYF. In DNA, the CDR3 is TGTGCCAGCAGCCAGAGTCTGAGGGGGCCAGGGACCCAGTACTTC.

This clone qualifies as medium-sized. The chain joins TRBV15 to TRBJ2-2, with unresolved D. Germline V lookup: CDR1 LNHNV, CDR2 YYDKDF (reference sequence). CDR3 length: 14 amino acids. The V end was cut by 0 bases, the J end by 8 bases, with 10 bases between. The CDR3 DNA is TGTGCCACCAGCAGAGATAGGCAGTCGGGGGAGCTGTTTTTT. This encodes CATSRDRQSGELFF.

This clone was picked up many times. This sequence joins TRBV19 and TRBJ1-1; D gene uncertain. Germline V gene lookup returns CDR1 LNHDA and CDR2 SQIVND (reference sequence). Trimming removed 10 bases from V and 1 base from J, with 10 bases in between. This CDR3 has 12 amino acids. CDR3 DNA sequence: TGTGCCACCTCCTATAGGAACACTGAAGCTTTCTTT. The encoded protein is CATSYRNTEAFF.

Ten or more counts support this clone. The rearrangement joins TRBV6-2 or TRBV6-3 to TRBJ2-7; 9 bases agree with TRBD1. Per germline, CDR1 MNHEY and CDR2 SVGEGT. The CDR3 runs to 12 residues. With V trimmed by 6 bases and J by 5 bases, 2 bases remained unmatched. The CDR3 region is CASSRTGDEQYF. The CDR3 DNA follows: TGTGCCAGCAGCAGGACAGGGGACGAGCAGTACTTC.